The clone carrying this T cell receptor beta chain has just one count. Its antigen is not known. The data belong to a study of Tregs in tolerant kidney transplant recipients. Study-wide background: Mixed chimerism was transient after nonmyeloablative marrow transplants from related graft donors.

Repertoires were generated with immunoSEQ multiplex PCR, while TCRdb's copy carries only in-frame clones and drops some. This table has tens of thousands of clones, nearly 98% appearing once. Study-level points and caveats: Few patients were studied, so findings need validation in larger groups. Donor-specific Treg expansion exceeded global Treg expansion in tolerant patients, suggesting antigen drive.

CD4+CD25+CD127- Tregs, CD4+CD25- non-Tregs, CD4 and CD8 cells were sorted. The sample consisted of CD4+ T cells from blood, taken before the transplant. The TCR was taken from a human donor who received a combined kidney and bone marrow transplant.

The CDR3 here is CASSSQGITEAFF. In nucleotides, the CDR3 is TGTGCCAGCAGCTCACAGGGGATTACTGAAGCTTTCTTT. V is TRBV11-2 and J is TRBJ1-1, with 7 nucleotides matching TRBD1. This CDR3 region has 13 residues. Germline loops: CDR1 SGHAT, CDR2 FQNNGV. J lost 5 bases, V lost 4 bases, and 4 bases had no gene match.